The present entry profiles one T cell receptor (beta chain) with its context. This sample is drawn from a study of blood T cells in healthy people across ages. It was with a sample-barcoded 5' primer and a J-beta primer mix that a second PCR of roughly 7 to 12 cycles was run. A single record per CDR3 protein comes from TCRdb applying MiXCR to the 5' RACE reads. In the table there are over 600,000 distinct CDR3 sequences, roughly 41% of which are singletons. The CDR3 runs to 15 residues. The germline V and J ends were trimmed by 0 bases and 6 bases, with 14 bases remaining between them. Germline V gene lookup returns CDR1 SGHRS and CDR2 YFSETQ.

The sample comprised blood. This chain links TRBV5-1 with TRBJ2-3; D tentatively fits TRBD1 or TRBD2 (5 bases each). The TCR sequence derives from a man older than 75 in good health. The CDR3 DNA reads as TGCGCCAGCAGCTTGGAGGGGATACCGGGGGATACGCAGTATTTT. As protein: CASSLEGIPGDTQYF.